Below, one TCR beta chain is given with its context. Antigen unknown. TCRdb re-analysed the RT-PCR reads in MiXCR, keeping a single row per CDR3 protein. The profile shows about 520,000 distinct CDR3 sequences, roughly 7.6% of them singletons. The entry originates in a study of response to subunit inactivated influenza vaccine. Study-wide results and limits: Every seasonal influenza vaccination brings in few new T cells, the authors suggested.

The CDR3 spans 10 residues. The V gene's germline CDR1 is SGHTA and CDR2 FQGNSA. V gave up 8 bases and J gave up 3 bases, with 5 bases separating them. Sequenced material: PBMCs from blood, taken around 25 months after vaccination. The V gene is TRBV7-2, the J gene TRBJ2-7; no firm D call. This receptor was obtained from a man between 50 and 75 years old who received an inactivated influenza vaccine. CDR3 DNA sequence: TGTGCCAGCGCAAACTACGAGCAGTACTTC. Translating gives CASANYEQYF.